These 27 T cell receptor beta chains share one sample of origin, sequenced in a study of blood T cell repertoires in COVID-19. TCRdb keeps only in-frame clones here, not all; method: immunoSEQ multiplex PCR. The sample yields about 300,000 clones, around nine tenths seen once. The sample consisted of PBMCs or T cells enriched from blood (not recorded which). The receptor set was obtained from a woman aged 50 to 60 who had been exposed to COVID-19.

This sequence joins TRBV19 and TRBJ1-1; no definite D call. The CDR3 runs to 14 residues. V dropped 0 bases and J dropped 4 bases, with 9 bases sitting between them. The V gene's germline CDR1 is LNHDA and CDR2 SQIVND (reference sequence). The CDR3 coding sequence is TGTGCCAGTAGTATAGATAACTCCGGCACTGAAGCTTTCTTT. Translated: CASSIDNSGTEAFF.

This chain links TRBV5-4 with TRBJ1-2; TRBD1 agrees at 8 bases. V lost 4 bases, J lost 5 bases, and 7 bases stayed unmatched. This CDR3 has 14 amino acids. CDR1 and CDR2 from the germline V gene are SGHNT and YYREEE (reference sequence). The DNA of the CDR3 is TGTGCCAGCAGCAGCGGACAGGGTGGGTATGGCTACACCTTC. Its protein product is CASSSGQGGYGYTF.

The CDR3 nucleotides read TGCAGTGCGGAAAGGGGGACCCAGTACTTC. It specifies CSAERGTQYF. The chain is built from TRBV20-1 and TRBJ2-5; possibly TRBD1 for D (5 bases). CDR3 length: 10 amino acids. Germline lookup yields CDR1 DFQATT and CDR2 SNEGSKA (reference sequence). Trimming pared 6 bases from V and 7 bases from J, leaving 9 bases between.

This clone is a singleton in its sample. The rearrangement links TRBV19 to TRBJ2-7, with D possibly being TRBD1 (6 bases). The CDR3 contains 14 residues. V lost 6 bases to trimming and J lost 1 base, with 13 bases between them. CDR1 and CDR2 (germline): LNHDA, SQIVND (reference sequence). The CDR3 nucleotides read TGTGCCAGTAGGAGACGGACAGAATCCTACGAGCAGTACTTC. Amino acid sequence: CASRRRTESYEQYF.

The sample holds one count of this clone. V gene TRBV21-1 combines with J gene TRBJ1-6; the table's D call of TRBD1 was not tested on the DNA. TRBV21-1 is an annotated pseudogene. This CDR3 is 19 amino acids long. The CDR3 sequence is CASSTQNPQGSSYNSPLHF. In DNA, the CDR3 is TGTGCCAGCAGCACACAAAACCCCCAGGGTAGCTCCTATAATTCACCCCTCCACTTT.

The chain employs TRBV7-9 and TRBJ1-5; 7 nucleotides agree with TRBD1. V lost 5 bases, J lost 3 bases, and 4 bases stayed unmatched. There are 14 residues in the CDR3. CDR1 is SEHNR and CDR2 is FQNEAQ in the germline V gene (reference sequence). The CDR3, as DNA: TGTGCCAGCAGCATGACAGGGACCAATCAGCCCCAGCATTTT. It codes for CASSMTGTNQPQHF.

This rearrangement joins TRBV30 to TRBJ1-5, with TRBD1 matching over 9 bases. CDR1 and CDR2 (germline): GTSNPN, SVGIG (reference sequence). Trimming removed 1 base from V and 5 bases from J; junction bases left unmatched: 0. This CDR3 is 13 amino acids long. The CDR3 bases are TGTGCCTGGAGTGGACAGGGGGATCAGCCCCAGCATTTT. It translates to CAWSGQGDQPQHF.

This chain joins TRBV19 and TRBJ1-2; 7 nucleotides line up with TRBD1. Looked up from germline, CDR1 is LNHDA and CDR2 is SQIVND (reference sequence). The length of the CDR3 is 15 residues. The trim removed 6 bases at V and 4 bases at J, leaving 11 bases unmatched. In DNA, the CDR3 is TGTGCCAGTAGGGGAACAGGGGAGGCGTTCTATGGCTACACCTTC. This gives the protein CASRGTGEAFYGYTF. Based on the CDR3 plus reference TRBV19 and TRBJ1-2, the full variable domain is DGGITQSPKYLFRKEGQNVTLSCEQNLNHDAMYWYRQDPGQGLRLIYYSQIVNDFQKGDIAEGYSVSREKKESFPLTVTSAQKNPTAFYLCASRGTGEAFYGYTFGSGTRLTVV.

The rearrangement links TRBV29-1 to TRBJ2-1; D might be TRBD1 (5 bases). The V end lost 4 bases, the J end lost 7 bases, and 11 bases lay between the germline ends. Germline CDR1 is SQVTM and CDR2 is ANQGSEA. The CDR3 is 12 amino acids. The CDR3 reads CSVGSRANEQFF. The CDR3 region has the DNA TGCAGCGTTGGATCCAGGGCAAATGAGCAGTTCTTC.

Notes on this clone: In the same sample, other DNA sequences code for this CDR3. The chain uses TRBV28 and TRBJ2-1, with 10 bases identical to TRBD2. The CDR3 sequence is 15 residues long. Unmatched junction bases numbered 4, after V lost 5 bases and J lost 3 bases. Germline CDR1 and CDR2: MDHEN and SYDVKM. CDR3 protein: CASSPSGGVYNEQFF. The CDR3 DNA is TGTGCCAGCAGTCCGAGCGGGGGGGTCTACAATGAGCAGTTCTTC. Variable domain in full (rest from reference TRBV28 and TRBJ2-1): DVKVTQSSRYLVKRTGEKVFLECVQDMDHENMFWYRQDPGLGLRLIYFSYDVKMKEKGDIPEGYSVSREKKERFSLILESASTNQTSMYLCASSPSGGVYNEQFFGPGTRLTVL.

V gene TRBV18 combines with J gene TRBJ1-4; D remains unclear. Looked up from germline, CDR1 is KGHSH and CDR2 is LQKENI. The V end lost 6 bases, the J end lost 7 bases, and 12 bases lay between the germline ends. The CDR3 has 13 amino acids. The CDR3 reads CASSPGSGEKLFF. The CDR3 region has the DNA TGTGCCAGCTCCCCGGGATCGGGTGAAAAACTGTTTTTT.

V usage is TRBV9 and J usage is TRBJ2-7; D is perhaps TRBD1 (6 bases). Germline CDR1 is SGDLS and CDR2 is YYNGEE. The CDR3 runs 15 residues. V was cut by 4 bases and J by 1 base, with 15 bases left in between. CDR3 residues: CASSPEGDPSYEQYF. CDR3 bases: TGTGCCAGCAGCCCTGAGGGGGACCCATCCTACGAGCAGTACTTC.

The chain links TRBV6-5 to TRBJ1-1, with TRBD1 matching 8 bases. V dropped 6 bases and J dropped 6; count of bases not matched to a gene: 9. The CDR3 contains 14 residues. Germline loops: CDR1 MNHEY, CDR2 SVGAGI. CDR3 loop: CASRDDRGGSEAFF. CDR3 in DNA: TGTGCCAGCAGGGACGACAGGGGCGGCTCTGAAGCTTTCTTT.

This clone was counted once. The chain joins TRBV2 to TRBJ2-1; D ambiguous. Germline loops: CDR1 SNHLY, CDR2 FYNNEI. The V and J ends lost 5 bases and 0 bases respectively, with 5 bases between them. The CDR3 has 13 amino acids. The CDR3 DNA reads TGTGCCAGCAGTCCCAACTCCTACAATGAGCAGTTCTTC. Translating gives CASSPNSYNEQFF.

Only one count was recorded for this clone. CDR3 bases: TGTGCCAGCAGCGTAGTCCCTGACAGCTACGAGCAGTACTTC. Translation gives CASSVVPDSYEQYF. The V call is TRBV9, the J call TRBJ2-7; D might be TRBD1 (5 bases). Trimming pared 0 bases from V and 3 bases from J, leaving 10 bases between. The CDR3 runs 14 residues. Germline loops: CDR1 SGDLS, CDR2 YYNGEE.

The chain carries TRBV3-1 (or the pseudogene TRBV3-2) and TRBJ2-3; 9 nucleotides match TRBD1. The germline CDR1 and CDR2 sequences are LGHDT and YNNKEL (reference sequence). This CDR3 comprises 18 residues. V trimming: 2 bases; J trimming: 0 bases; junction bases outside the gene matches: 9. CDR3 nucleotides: TGTGCCAGCAGCCAATACAGGGGGCATACCTCTAGCACAGATACGCAGTATTTT. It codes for CASSQYRGHTSSTDTQYF.

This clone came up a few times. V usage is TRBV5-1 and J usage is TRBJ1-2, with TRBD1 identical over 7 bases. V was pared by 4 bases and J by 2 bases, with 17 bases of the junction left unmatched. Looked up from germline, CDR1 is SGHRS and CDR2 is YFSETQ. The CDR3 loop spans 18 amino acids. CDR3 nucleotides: TGCGCCAGCAGCCCAACGGTCCTAACAGGGGACCCAAACTATGGCTACACCTTC. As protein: CASSPTVLTGDPNYGYTF.

The CDR3 DNA sequence: TGCGCCAGCAGCCAAGAGGGCCTAGCGGGGAGCTCCTACGAGCAGTACTTC. This sequence encodes CASSQEGLAGSSYEQYF. The chain employs TRBV4-1 and TRBJ2-7; 9 nucleotides agree with TRBD2. J lost 0 bases, V lost 0 bases, and 6 bases had no gene match. CDR3 size: 17 residues. Germline CDR1 MGHRA, CDR2 YSYEKL.

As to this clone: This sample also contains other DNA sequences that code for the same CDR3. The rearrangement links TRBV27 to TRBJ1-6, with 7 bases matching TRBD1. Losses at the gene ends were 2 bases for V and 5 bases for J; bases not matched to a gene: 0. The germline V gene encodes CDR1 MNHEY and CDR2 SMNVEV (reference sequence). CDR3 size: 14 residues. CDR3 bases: TGTGCCAGCAGTTTACAGGGGGATAATTCACCCCTCCACTTT. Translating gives CASSLQGDNSPLHF.

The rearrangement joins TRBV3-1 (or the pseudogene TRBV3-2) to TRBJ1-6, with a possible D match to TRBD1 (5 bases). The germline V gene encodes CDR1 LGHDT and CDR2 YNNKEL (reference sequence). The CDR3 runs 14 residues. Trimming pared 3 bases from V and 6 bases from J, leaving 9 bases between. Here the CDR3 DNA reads TGTGCCAGCAGCCAGCAGGGAGGTAATTCACCCCTCCACTTT. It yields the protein CASSQQGGNSPLHF.

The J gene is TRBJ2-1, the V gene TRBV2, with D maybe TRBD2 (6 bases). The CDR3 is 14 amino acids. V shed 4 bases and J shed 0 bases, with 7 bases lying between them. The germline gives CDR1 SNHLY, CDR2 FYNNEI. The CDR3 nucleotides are TGTGCCAGCAGTGTGGAGGGCTCCTACAATGAGCAGTTCTTC. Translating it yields CASSVEGSYNEQFF. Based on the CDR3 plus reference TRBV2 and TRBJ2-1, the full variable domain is EPEVTQTPSHQVTQMGQEVILRCVPISNHLYFYWYRQILGQKVEFLVSFYNNEISEKSEIFDDQFSVERPDGSNFTLKIRSTKLEDSAMYFCASSVEGSYNEQFFGPGTRLTVL.

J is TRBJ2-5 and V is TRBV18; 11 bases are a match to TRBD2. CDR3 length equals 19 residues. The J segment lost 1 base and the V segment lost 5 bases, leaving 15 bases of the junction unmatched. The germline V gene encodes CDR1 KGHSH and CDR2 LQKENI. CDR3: CASSTSKPSGGPSQETQYF. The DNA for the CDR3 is TGTGCCAGCTCAACATCAAAACCTAGCGGGGGGCCATCCCAAGAGACCCAGTACTTC.

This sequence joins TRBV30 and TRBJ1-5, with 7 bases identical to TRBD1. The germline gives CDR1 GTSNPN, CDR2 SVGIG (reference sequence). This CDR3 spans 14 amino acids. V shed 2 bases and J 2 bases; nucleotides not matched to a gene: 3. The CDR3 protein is CAWSTGQGNQPQHF. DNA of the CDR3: TGTGCCTGGAGTACCGGACAGGGCAATCAGCCCCAGCATTTT.

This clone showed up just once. CDR3: CASSLQDSSDTQYF. CDR3 DNA: TGCGCCAGCAGCTTGCAGGACAGTTCAGATACGCAGTATTTT. This chain links TRBV5-1 with TRBJ2-3, with D possibly being TRBD1 (6 bases). Germline-derived CDR1 and CDR2 are SGHRS and YFSETQ. This CDR3 has 14 amino acids. V gave up 1 base and J gave up 4 bases, with 10 bases separating them.

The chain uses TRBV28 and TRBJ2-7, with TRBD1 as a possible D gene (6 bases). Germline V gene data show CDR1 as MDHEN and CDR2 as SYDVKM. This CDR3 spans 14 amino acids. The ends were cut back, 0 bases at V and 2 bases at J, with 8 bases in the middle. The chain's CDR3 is CASSLWDRTYEQYF. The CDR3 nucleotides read TGTGCCAGCAGTTTATGGGACAGAACCTACGAGCAGTACTTC.

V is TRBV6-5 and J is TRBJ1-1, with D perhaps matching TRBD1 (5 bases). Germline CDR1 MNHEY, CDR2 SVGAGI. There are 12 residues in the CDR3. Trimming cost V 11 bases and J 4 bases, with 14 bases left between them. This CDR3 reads CAGRAGPTEAFF. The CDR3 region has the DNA TGTGCCGGCCGGGCGGGGCCCACTGAAGCTTTCTTT.

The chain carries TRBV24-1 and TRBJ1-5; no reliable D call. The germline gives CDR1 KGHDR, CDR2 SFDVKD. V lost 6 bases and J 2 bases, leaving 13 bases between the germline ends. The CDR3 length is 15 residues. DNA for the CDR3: TGTGCCACCAGTAGGAGTGAGGATGGCAATCAGCCCCAGCATTTT. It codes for CATSRSEDGNQPQHF.